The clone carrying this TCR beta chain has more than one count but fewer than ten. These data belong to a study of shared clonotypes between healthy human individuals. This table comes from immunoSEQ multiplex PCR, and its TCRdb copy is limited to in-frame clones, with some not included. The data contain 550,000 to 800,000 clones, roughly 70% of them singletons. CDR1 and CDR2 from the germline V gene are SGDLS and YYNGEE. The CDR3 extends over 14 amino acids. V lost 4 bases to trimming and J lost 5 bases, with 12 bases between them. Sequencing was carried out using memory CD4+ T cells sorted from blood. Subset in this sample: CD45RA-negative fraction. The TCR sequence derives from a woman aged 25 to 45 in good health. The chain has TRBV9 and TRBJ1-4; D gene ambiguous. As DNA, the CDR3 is TGTGCCAGCAGCCATGGAGGAACGAATGAAAAACTGTTTTTT. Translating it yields CASSHGGTNEKLFF.